Listed below are T cell receptor beta chains from one sample, sequenced in a study of regulatory T cells in long-lasting Graves disease. TCRdb processed the multiplex PCR reads anew with MiXCR; each CDR3 protein has one entry. The table has a few hundred thousand distinct CDR3 sequences, 10% to 15% seen once; the top ten hold 15% to 20%. These data are also associated with another study on T cells in Graves' hyperthyroidism and ophthalmopathy.

The sequences come from peripheral blood mononuclear cells (PBMCs), collected at new diagnosis, from a patient treated with antithyroid drugs. All receptors derive from a woman younger than 30 with Graves disease. Each CDR3 is given with its conserved first and last residue. Each record gives: clone size, J gene, D gene, V gene, CDR3 DNA, CDR3 protein. The D gene is left open where the match is weak. Part of the rows lack a size; the others show once, few, many or a class for expanded clones.

size: few
J: TRBJ2-1
D: TRBD2
V: TRBV20-1
DNA: TGCAGTGCAAAAACCTATAGCGGGAGTCTCTACAATGAGCAGTTCTTC
CDR3: CSAKTYSGSLYNEQFF

size: many
J: TRBJ1-5
D: -
V: TRBV12-3/TRBV12-4
DNA: TGTGCCAGCAGTTTTTTGATTCGGGTAGGCAACTATAGCAATCAGCCCCAGCATTTT
CDR3: CASSFLIRVGNYSNQPQHF

size: -
J: TRBJ1-4
D: TRBD1
V: TRBV6-2/TRBV6-3
DNA: TGTGCCAGCAGTGAACAGGGGGCGGAAAAACTGTTTTTT
CDR3: CASSEQGAEKLFF

size: many
J: TRBJ1-5
D: -
V: TRBV19
DNA: TGTGCCAGTAGTTTCTTCGCTAATCAGCCCCAGCATTTT
CDR3: CASSFFANQPQHF

size: many
J: TRBJ1-1
D: -
V: TRBV7-9
DNA: TGTGCCAGCAGCTTAGTCCGGACATCAAAGGTGGAGGGCCCTGAAGCTTTCTTT
CDR3: CASSLVRTSKVEGPEAFF

size: -
J: TRBJ2-2
D: -
V: TRBV7-3
DNA: TGTGCCTCCAGGCTCCTCTCTGACGGGGAGCTGTTTTTT
CDR3: CASRLLSDGELFF

size: many
J: TRBJ1-1
D: -
V: TRBV13
DNA: TGTGCCAGCAGCCTAGGAGCGCACCGGTGGGCCACTGAAGCTTTCTTT
CDR3: CASSLGAHRWATEAFF

size: many
J: TRBJ2-2
D: -
V: TRBV30
DNA: TGTGCCTGGAGCGTAGGGTGGCCCGGGGAGCTGTTTTTT
CDR3: CAWSVGWPGELFF

size: many
J: TRBJ1-1
D: TRBD1
V: TRBV20-1
DNA: TGCAGTGCCCAGGGGGGGGGGAAGAACACTGAAGCTTTCTTT
CDR3: CSAQGGGKNTEAFF

size: many
J: TRBJ1-1
D: -
V: TRBV4-3
DNA: TGCGCCAGCAGCCAATTATCGGGCACTGAAGCTTTCTTT
CDR3: CASSQLSGTEAFF

size: few
J: TRBJ2-3
D: TRBD2
V: TRBV6-1
DNA: TGTGCCAGCAGTCTAGCGGGGGCCACAGATACGCAGTATTTT
CDR3: CASSLAGATDTQYF

size: many
J: TRBJ1-2
D: TRBD1
V: TRBV27
DNA: TGTGCCAGCAGTTTTGGACAGGGGGCTTTAAATGGCTACACCTTC
CDR3: CASSFGQGALNGYTF

size: many
J: TRBJ1-1
D: -
V: TRBV7-9
DNA: TGTGCCAGCGAAAGGGGCGGGGAGAACACTGAAGCTTTCTTT
CDR3: CASERGGENTEAFF

size: few
J: TRBJ2-2
D: TRBD2
V: TRBV27
DNA: TGTGCCAGCAGTTTTTGGCTAGCGGGAGGGCCGGGCACCGGGGAGCTGTTTTTT
CDR3: CASSFWLAGGPGTGELFF

size: -
J: TRBJ1-1
D: -
V: TRBV6-1
DNA: TGTGCCACCACCGCCAGGGACACTGAAGCTTTCTTT
CDR3: CATTARDTEAFF

size: few
J: TRBJ2-3
D: TRBD2
V: TRBV6-1
DNA: TGTGCCAGCCAGCGGGATCGTACAGATACGCAGTATTTT
CDR3: CASQRDRTDTQYF

size: many
J: TRBJ2-1
D: TRBD2
V: TRBV20-1
DNA: TGCAGTGCTAGAACTAGCGGGAGTAGTCTGAATGAGCAGTTCTTC
CDR3: CSARTSGSSLNEQFF

size: few
J: TRBJ2-3
D: TRBD2
V: TRBV7-3
DNA: TGTGCCAGCAGCTTATCGCGGCTAGCGGTCCCACCCACAGATACGCAGTATTTT
CDR3: CASSLSRLAVPPTDTQYF

size: many
J: TRBJ2-3
D: -
V: TRBV28
DNA: TGTGCCAGCAGTTTATCAGGACCGATAGAGGATACGCAGTATTTT
CDR3: CASSLSGPIEDTQYF

size: many
J: TRBJ2-1
D: -
V: TRBV19
DNA: TGTGCCAGTAGCTTCTTGGGGGGTGGGTCCTACAATGAGCAGTTCTTC
CDR3: CASSFLGGGSYNEQFF

size: many
J: TRBJ2-1
D: -
V: TRBV27
DNA: TGTGCCAGCAGTTTTAAACAGCACAGTTTTTACAATGAGCAGTTCTTC
CDR3: CASSFKQHSFYNEQFF

size: many
J: TRBJ2-3
D: TRBD1
V: TRBV28
DNA: TGTGCCAGCAGTTTCCAGGGGGCTCGGGGGACAGATACGCAGTATTTT
CDR3: CASSFQGARGTDTQYF

size: few
J: TRBJ1-3
D: -
V: TRBV9
DNA: TGTGCCAGCAGCGTAGGCCAGGGCAGCTCTGGAAACACCATATATTTT
CDR3: CASSVGQGSSGNTIYF